This T cell receptor beta chain was observed in a study of CD8 T cells in Susac syndrome. cDNA came from about 0.5 to 1 ug RNA primed by random hexamers. The CDR3 of TCR beta was amplified by immunoSEQ multiplex PCR across 54 Vbeta and 13 Jbeta. MiXCR, applied by TCRdb to the immunoSEQ multiplex PCR reads, yields one record per CDR3 protein. The sample lists 80,000 to 90,000 distinct CDR3 sequences; 90% to 95% were seen once. CDR1 is MNHNY, CDR2 SVGAGI, per germline (reference sequence). V was clipped by 0 bases and J by 8 bases, with 4 bases between them. This CDR3 has 11 residues. The sample comprised CD8+ T cells from PBMCs. The sequence was obtained from a human donor in good health. The chain uses TRBV6-6 and TRBJ1-1; no firm D call. The CDR3 DNA reads as TGTGCCAGCAGTTACTCGTACGAAGCTTTCTTT. Translated, it gives CASSYSYEAFF.